This T cell receptor (beta chain) was sequenced in a study of cytomegalovirus exposure and HLA in healthy donors. Study context: Unique TCR beta sequences numbering approximately 120 million came from 190 million or so T cells in an earlier analysis.

The PCR used 60 Vbeta and 13 Jbeta primers. Sequencing was performed with immunoSEQ multiplex PCR; in TCRdb, only in-frame clones are kept and a portion is missing. Of around 140,000 clones in the sample, around three fifths were seen once. About this clone: Its antigen remains unidentified.

The CDR3 runs to 13 residues. Germline V gives CDR1 SGHNT, CDR2 YYREEE (reference sequence). The ends were cut back, 0 bases at V and 9 bases at J, with 13 bases in the middle. Study-wide points: After further analysis at a later stage, 16,951 TCR beta sequences were associated with HLA alleles at 0.05 false discovery rate. Presence/absence analyses assumed roughly uniform sequencing depth across donors, which may not hold.

Sequencing was performed on PBMCs. The sequence derives from a woman aged 40 to 50 in good health and CMV-seronegative. This chain uses TRBV5-4 with TRBJ2-7; D is unresolved. This CDR3 reads CASSLGGLPWQYF. The CDR3 DNA follows: TGTGCCAGCAGCTTGGGAGGCCTCCCCTGGCAGTACTTC.